The rows below give T cell receptor beta chains drawn from one sample of a study of cytomegalovirus exposure and HLA in healthy donors. The method was immunoSEQ multiplex PCR; TCRdb's version includes in-frame clones alone and lacks a portion of them. The sample has around 230,000 clones, around 86% seen once. Sequencing used PBMCs. These receptors all come from a woman in her twenties or thirties in good health and CMV-seropositive. The CDR3 runs from the conserved cysteine through the conserved F or W. A D gene is named only where the DNA matches it firmly. Only part of the rows carry a size: once, few, many, or a class if the clone is expanded.

>many|.|TRBV5-1|TRBJ2-7
CASSGSTSFYEQYF
TGCGCCAGCAGCGGGTCGACTAGTTTCTACGAGCAGTACTTC
>.|.|TRBV11-2|TRBJ2-3
CASSLVSGSTDTQYF
TGTGCCAGCAGCTTAGTGTCAGGGAGCACAGATACGCAGTATTTT
>.|TRBD1|TRBV27|TRBJ1-2
CASSLFRGGDWSTGVIDGYTF
TGTGCCAGCAGTTTATTTCGCGGAGGGGATTGGTCGACAGGGGTAATTGATGGCTACACCTTC
>.|.|TRBV19|TRBJ2-2
CASSIGQSGLFF
TGTGCCAGTAGTATTGGGCAATCAGGGCTGTTTTTT
>.|TRBD1|TRBV2|TRBJ2-5
CASSEGGYGTGLDTQYF
TGTGCCAGCAGTGAAGGGGGGTATGGGACAGGGTTGGATACCCAGTACTTC
>.|TRBD1|TRBV19|TRBJ2-7
CASSRNRGPYEQYF
TGTGCCAGTAGCCGAAACAGGGGGCCCTACGAGCAGTACTTC
>once|.|TRBV28|TRBJ1-3
CASSLIGAGNTIYF
TGTGCCAGCAGTTTGATAGGGGCTGGAAACACCATATATTTT
>.|TRBD2|TRBV5-6|TRBJ2-1
CASSRVGEGGYNEQFF
TGTGCCAGCAGCCGGGTGGGGGAGGGAGGTTACAATGAGCAGTTCTTC
>.|TRBD2|TRBV27|TRBJ2-5
CASRPRSAGEVATQYF
TGTGCCAGCAGACCCAGGTCAGCGGGAGAGGTTGCGACCCAGTACTTC
>.|TRBD2|TRBV11-3|TRBJ2-1
CASSLDLPGTSTFNEQFF
TGTGCCAGCAGCTTAGATCTGCCCGGGACTAGTACCTTCAATGAGCAGTTCTTC
>.|TRBD1|TRBV14|TRBJ1-2
CASSQDPGQGGWGYTF
TGTGCCAGCAGCCAAGACCCGGGACAGGGGGGTTGGGGCTACACCTTC
>.|.|TRBV29-1|TRBJ2-3
CSVGGFGWSGTDTQYF
TGCAGCGTTGGGGGCTTTGGATGGAGCGGCACAGATACGCAGTATTTT
>.|.|TRBV5-4|TRBJ1-2
CASSLPGYGYTF
TGTGCCAGCAGCTTGCCGGGCTATGGCTACACCTTC
>.|TRBD1|TRBV5-4|TRBJ1-1
CASSPRTGVRTEAFF
TGTGCCAGCAGCCCCCGGACAGGAGTGAGAACTGAAGCTTTCTTT
>once|.|TRBV28|TRBJ1-1
CASTQGGSLVNTEAFF
TGTGCCAGCACCCAAGGAGGCTCCCTGGTGAACACTGAAGCTTTCTTT
>few|.|TRBV5-6|TRBJ1-1
CASSQAGSRASKAFF
TGTGCCAGCTCCCAGGCGGGGAGCAGGGCCAGCAAAGCTTTCTTT
>.|.|TRBV27|TRBJ1-5
CASGGYVLGDQPQHF
TGTGCCAGTGGGGGCTATGTGTTAGGAGATCAGCCCCAGCATTTT
>.|.|TRBV11-2|TRBJ2-1
CASSLGGGSRYNEQFF
TGTGCCAGCAGCTTAGGTGGAGGGAGTAGGTACAATGAGCAGTTCTTC
>few|.|TRBV29-1|TRBJ1-2
CSVEWSAGYTF
TGCAGCGTTGAATGGAGTGCCGGCTACACCTTC
>.|TRBD1|TRBV11-2|TRBJ2-3
CASSLETGWGPDTQYF
TGTGCCAGCAGCTTAGAGACAGGGTGGGGGCCAGATACGCAGTATTTT
>.|TRBD2|TRBV6-5|TRBJ2-1
CASSYWASGRTEQFF
TGTGCCAGCAGTTACTGGGCTAGCGGGAGGACAGAGCAGTTCTTC
>.|TRBD1|TRBV28|TRBJ1-5
CASSSVGQANNQPQHF
TGTGCCAGCAGTTCTGTAGGACAGGCGAATAATCAGCCCCAGCATTTT
>few|.|TRBV10-2|TRBJ1-5
CASREENQPQHF
TGCGCCAGCAGAGAAGAGAATCAGCCCCAGCATTTT
>.|.|TRBV4-1|TRBJ1-2
CASSQEQVGGGYTF
TGCGCCAGCAGCCAAGAACAGGTCGGTGGTGGCTACACCTTC
>.|.|TRBV6-1|TRBJ1-2
CASRQGRSGYTF
TGTGCCAGCAGGCAGGGAAGATCAGGCTACACCTTC
>.|.|TRBV5-1|TRBJ2-1
CASSLWDSGLSGNEQFF
TGCGCCAGCAGCCTTTGGGACTCAGGTCTTTCTGGCAATGAGCAGTTCTTC
>.|.|TRBV27|TRBJ1-2
CASRTAGHGYTF
TGTGCCAGCCGGACAGCGGGGCATGGCTACACCTTC
>.|.|TRBV25-1|TRBJ1-3
CASSELLGEAGNTIYF
TGTGCCAGCAGTGAATTACTTGGGGAGGCTGGAAACACCATATATTTT
>.|.|TRBV7-9|TRBJ2-7
CASSRLLPPYEQYF
TGTGCCAGCAGCCGTCTCCTCCCCCCCTACGAGCAGTACTTC
>.|TRBD1|TRBV30|TRBJ1-3
CAWDTGTGSRNTIYF
TGTGCCTGGGACACCGGGACAGGGTCAAGAAACACCATATATTTT
>.|TRBD2|TRBV6-5|TRBJ2-1
CASSQGLADYNEQFF
TGTGCCAGCAGTCAAGGACTAGCGGACTACAATGAGCAGTTCTTC
>.|TRBD2|TRBV28|TRBJ2-3
CASSTTSGTTDTQYF
TGTGCCAGCAGCACGACTAGCGGGACTACAGATACGCAGTATTTT
>.|TRBD2|TRBV5-1|TRBJ2-3
CASSPGLAGSTDTQYF
TGCGCCAGCAGCCCGGGACTAGCGGGGAGCACAGATACGCAGTATTTT
>.|.|TRBV10-3|TRBJ1-1
CAISESRQGVAFF
TGTGCCATCAGTGAGTCGAGGCAGGGTGTGGCTTTCTTT
>.|.|TRBV7-9|TRBJ2-3
CASSLMFSAYGSQDTQYF
TGTGCCAGCAGCTTAATGTTCTCGGCGTACGGGAGTCAAGATACGCAGTATTTT
>.|.|TRBV13|TRBJ1-2
CASSFDSGGYTF
TGTGCCAGCAGCTTCGATTCAGGTGGCTACACCTTC
>.|TRBD1|TRBV10-2|TRBJ1-2
CASSVTRDRTFRGYTF
TGCGCCAGCAGTGTTACAAGGGACAGGACGTTTAGAGGCTACACCTTC
>.|TRBD2|TRBV6-4|TRBJ2-1
CASSVSGTSGYNEQFF
TGTGCCAGCAGTGTTTCCGGGACTAGCGGTTACAATGAGCAGTTCTTC
>.|.|TRBV29-1|TRBJ1-1
CSAQSDFNTEAFF
TGCAGCGCCCAATCGGACTTCAACACTGAAGCTTTCTTT
>.|TRBD1|TRBV25-1|TRBJ2-5
CASSDPTGGVQETQYF
TGTGCCAGCAGTGACCCGACAGGGGGGGTCCAAGAGACCCAGTACTTC
>.|.|TRBV28|TRBJ1-1
CASSPGTMNTEAFF
TGTGCCAGCAGTCCCGGGACAATGAACACTGAAGCTTTCTTT
>.|TRBD1|TRBV5-1|TRBJ1-3
CASSDGTGFNTIYF
TGCGCCAGCAGCGACGGGACAGGCTTCAACACCATATATTTT
>.|TRBD2|TRBV30|TRBJ2-7
CAWTLAGAYEQYF
TGTGCCTGGACCCTAGCGGGGGCCTACGAGCAGTACTTC
>.|.|TRBV7-8|TRBJ2-7
CASSSSPRNYEQYF
TGTGCCAGCAGCTCGAGCCCCCGAAACTACGAGCAGTACTTC
>.|TRBD1|TRBV5-1|TRBJ1-4
CASSETPGQREKLFF
TGCGCCAGCAGCGAAACCCCGGGACAGAGGGAAAAACTGTTTTTT
>few|.|TRBV18|TRBJ2-7
CASSPGQGLYEQYF
TGTGCCAGCTCACCAGGTCAGGGGCTCTACGAGCAGTACTTC
>.|TRBD1|TRBV28|TRBJ2-2
CASNTAGGNTGELFF
TGTGCCAGCAATACGGCAGGGGGTAACACCGGGGAGCTGTTTTTT
>.|.|TRBV6-6|TRBJ1-4
CASSSPGAEKLFF
TGTGCCAGCTCGAGCCCTGGGGCTGAAAAACTGTTTTTT
>.|TRBD1|TRBV4-2|TRBJ1-4
CASSQVTGQGYEKLFF
TGTGCCAGCAGCCAAGTAACGGGACAGGGATATGAAAAACTGTTTTTT
>.|.|TRBV12-5|TRBJ2-7
CASGLTGYEQYF
TGTGCTAGTGGTTTGACAGGCTACGAGCAGTACTTC
>.|.|TRBV19|TRBJ1-5
CASSNQQGASNQPQHF
TGTGCCAGTAGTAACCAACAGGGAGCTAGCAATCAGCCCCAGCATTTT
>.|TRBD1|TRBV10-3|TRBJ2-7
CAITQEDRGNEQYF
TGTGCCATCACCCAGGAGGACAGGGGGAACGAGCAGTACTTC
>once|.|TRBV14|TRBJ2-7
CASSQGRAYEQYF
TGTGCCAGCAGCCAAGGGCGGGCATACGAGCAGTACTTC
>few|.|TRBV6-1|TRBJ1-5
CASSAETGRWPQHF
TGTGCCAGCAGTGCCGAAACAGGGAGATGGCCCCAGCATTTT
>.|.|TRBV6-5|TRBJ2-5
CASSYYDFEGETQYF
TGTGCCAGCAGTTACTATGACTTCGAGGGAGAGACCCAGTACTTC
>.|TRBD1|TRBV30|TRBJ2-1
CACEQGAYSNEQFF
TGTGCCTGCGAACAGGGGGCTTATTCCAATGAGCAGTTCTTC